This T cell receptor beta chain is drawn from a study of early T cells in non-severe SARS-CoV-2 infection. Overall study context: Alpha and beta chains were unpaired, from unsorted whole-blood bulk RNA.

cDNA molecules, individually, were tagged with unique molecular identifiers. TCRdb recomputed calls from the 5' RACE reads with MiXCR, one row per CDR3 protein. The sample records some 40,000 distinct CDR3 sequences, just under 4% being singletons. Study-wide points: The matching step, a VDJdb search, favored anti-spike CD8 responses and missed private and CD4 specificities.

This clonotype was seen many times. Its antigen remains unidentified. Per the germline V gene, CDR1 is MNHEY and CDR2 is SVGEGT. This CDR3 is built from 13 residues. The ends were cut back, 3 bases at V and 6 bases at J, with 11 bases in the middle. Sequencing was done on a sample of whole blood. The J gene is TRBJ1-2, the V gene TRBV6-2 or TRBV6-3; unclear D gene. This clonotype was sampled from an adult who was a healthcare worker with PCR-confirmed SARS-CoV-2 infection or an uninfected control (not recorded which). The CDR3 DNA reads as TGTGCCAGCAGTTATCGACCTGCCGATGGCTACACCTTC. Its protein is CASSYRPADGYTF.